The present entry profiles one T cell receptor (beta chain) with its context. The data stem from a study of control samples from healthy donors and cancer patients. The table came from immunoSEQ multiplex PCR; TCRdb's copy has only in-frame clones and leaves some out. The repertoire consists of 65,000 to 95,000 clones, with around 91% occurring once and the leading ten covering more than 5.5%. This CDR3 comprises 15 residues. Germline CDR1 is MNHNY and CDR2 is SVGAGI (reference sequence). The germline V and J ends were trimmed by 6 bases and 6 bases, with 18 bases remaining between them. This receptor was taken from a man between 45 and 60 years old in good health. J is TRBJ2-1 and V is TRBV6-6; perhaps D is TRBD1 or TRBD2 (5 bases each). The sample was blood. DNA for the CDR3: TGTGCCAGCAGGGGGACGGTAGGGCCCTCCAATGAGCAGTTCTTC. This sequence encodes CASRGTVGPSNEQFF.